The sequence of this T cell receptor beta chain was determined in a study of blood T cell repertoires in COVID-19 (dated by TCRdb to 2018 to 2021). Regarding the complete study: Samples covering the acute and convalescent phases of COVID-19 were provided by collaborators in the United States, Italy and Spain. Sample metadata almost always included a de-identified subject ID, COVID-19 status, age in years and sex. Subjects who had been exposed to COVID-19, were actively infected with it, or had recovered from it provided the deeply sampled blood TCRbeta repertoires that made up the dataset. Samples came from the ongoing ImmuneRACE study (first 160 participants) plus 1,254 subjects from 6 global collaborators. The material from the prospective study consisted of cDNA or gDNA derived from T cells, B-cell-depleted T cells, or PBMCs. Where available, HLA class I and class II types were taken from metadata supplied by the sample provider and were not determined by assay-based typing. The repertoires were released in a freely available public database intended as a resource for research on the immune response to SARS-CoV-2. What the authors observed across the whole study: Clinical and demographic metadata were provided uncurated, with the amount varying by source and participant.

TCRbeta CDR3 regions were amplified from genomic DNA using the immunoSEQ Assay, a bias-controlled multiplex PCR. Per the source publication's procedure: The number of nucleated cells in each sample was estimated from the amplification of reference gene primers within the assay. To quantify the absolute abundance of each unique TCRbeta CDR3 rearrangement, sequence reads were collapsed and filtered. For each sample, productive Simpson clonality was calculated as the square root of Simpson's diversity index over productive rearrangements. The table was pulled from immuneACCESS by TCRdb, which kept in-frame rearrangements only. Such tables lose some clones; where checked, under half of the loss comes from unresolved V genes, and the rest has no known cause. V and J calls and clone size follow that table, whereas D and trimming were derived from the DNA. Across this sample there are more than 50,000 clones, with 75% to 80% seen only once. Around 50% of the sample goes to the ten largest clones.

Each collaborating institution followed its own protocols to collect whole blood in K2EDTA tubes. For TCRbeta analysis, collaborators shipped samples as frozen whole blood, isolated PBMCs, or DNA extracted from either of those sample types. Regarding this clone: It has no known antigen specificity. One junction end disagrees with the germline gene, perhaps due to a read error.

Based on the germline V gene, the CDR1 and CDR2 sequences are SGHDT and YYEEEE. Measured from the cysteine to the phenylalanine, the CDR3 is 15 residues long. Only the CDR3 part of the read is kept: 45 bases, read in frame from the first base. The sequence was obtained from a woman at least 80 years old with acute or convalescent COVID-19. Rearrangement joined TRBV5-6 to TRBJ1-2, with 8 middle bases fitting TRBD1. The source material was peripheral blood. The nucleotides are TGTGCCAGCAGCTCGCCACAGGGGGGGGACGTGTTGGGACCCTTC. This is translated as CASSSPQGGDVLGPF.